The 16 T cell receptor beta chains reported below all come from one sample, sequenced in a study of T-cell memory formation after mild COVID-19 (dated by TCRdb to the early 2020s). Receptor amplification or capture employed 5' RACE. Instrument on record: Illumina NovaSeq 6000. TCRdb reworked the public reads: Q25 trimming with fastp, MiXCR clone assembly, productive beta chains retained. CDR3 protein sequences are deduplicated, and each keeps its most common genes and DNA. In all, the sample holds roughly 35,000 distinct CDR3 sequences, and more than 20% of those were seen once. Of the sample, 1.5% to 1.7% is held by the ten largest clones. The specimen was PBMCs or a T cell subset sorted from them (not recorded which). The receptors stem from an adult who had mild COVID-19 (a few samples of this study predate the infection). The sample titles of this study are shuffled in the database, so cell type and time point are left out.

This clonotype was detected many times. The J gene is TRBJ2-3, the V gene TRBV6-1, with TRBD2 as a possible D gene (5 bases). Trimming stripped 6 bases from V and 7 bases from J, with 8 bases between. This CDR3 region has 11 residues. Germline V gene data show CDR1 as MNHNS and CDR2 as SASEGT. The CDR3 coding sequence is TGTGCCAGCAGCCTGACTAATACGCAGTATTTT. It is translated as CASSLTNTQYF.

This clonotype was counted at least ten times. The chain is built from TRBV20-1 and TRBJ1-2; the D is unclear. The V gene's germline CDR1 is DFQATT and CDR2 SNEGSKA (reference sequence). Between the trimmed V and J ends, which lost 5 bases and 4 bases, there was a span of 11 bases. The CDR3 consists of 12 residues. The CDR3 loop reads CSALVEAYGYTF. CDR3 DNA sequence: TGCAGTGCTCTGGTGGAGGCCTATGGCTACACCTTC.

This clonotype was picked up many times. CDR3 in DNA: TGTGCCATCAGTGAGTCTGCTAGCGGCTACGAGCAGTACTTC. It encodes CAISESASGYEQYF. This chain joins TRBV10-3 and TRBJ2-7, with 7 bases aligning to TRBD2. Losses at the gene ends were 0 bases for V and 3 bases for J; bases not matched to a gene: 2. CDR1 and CDR2 (germline): ENHRY, SYGVKD. The CDR3 contains 14 residues.

This clonotype showed up many times. The gene calls are TRBV19 and TRBJ2-1; 14 bases map to TRBD2. V lost 5 bases to trimming and J lost 2 bases; unmatched junction nucleotides: 8. CDR1 LNHDA and CDR2 SQIVND come from the germline V gene (reference sequence). The CDR3 sequence is 18 residues long. CDR3 DNA sequence: TGTGCCAGTAGTGGGGGACTAGCGGGAGTGTTGCCCTACAATGAGCAGTTCTTC. This sequence encodes CASSGGLAGVLPYNEQFF.

This clonotype appeared many times. The J gene is TRBJ1-2, the V gene TRBV6-1; D may be TRBD1 (6 bases). The length of the CDR3 is 14 residues. In germline, CDR1 is MNHNS, CDR2 SASEGT. Trimming stripped 7 bases from V and 3 bases from J, with 15 bases between. CDR3 DNA sequence: TGTGCCAGCAAAGTCGGCAGGGGCCACTATGGCTACACCTTC. It is translated as CASKVGRGHYGYTF.

The V and J genes are TRBV15 and TRBJ2-1, with a tentative D call TRBD2 (7 bases). This CDR3 has 14 amino acids. The germline gives CDR1 LNHNV, CDR2 YYDKDF (reference sequence). V dropped 3 bases and J dropped 8 bases, with 14 bases sitting between them. The CDR3 reads CATSRGAGADEQFF. The CDR3 DNA reads TGTGCCACCAGCAGGGGCGCGGGGGCGGATGAGCAGTTCTTC.

Many counts were recorded for this clonotype. This rearrangement joins TRBV18 to TRBJ1-1; D is unresolved. The CDR3 consists of 14 residues. CDR1 KGHSH and CDR2 LQKENI come from the germline V gene. V was shortened by 3 bases and J by 1 base, with 9 bases between the two germline ends. The CDR3 here is CASSPRTQNTEAFF. In nucleotides, the CDR3 is TGTGCCAGCTCACCCCGGACCCAGAACACTGAAGCTTTCTTT.

In this sample, this clonotype turned up many times. The J gene is TRBJ2-5, the V gene TRBV5-1; TRBD2 agrees at 9 bases. Trimming at V came to 4 bases and at J to 5 bases, leaving 9 bases not matched to a gene. In germline, CDR1 is SGHRS, CDR2 YFSETQ. There are 15 residues in the CDR3. This CDR3 reads CASSPSGGRGETQYF. CDR3 nucleotides: TGCGCCAGCAGCCCCTCGGGCGGGAGGGGTGAGACCCAGTACTTC.

V is TRBV24-1 and J is TRBJ2-7, with D possibly called TRBD1 or TRBD2 (6 bases each). The CDR3 sequence is 14 residues long. CDR1 and CDR2 from the germline V gene are KGHDR and SFDVKD. Trimming pared 2 bases from V and 5 bases from J, leaving 12 bases between. CDR3 sequence reads: CATSDWGARNEQYF. The CDR3 DNA reads TGTGCCACCAGTGATTGGGGGGCGAGGAACGAGCAGTACTTC.

This clonotype was picked up many times. This chain uses TRBV6-5 with TRBJ1-1, with no clear D. CDR1 is MNHEY, CDR2 SVGAGI, per germline. The CDR3 has 15 amino acids. The V gene lost 1 base and the J gene lost 1 base, with 10 bases spanning the gap. The CDR3 is CASSYYGAKNTEAFF. For the CDR3, the DNA is TGTGCCAGCAGTTACTACGGAGCAAAGAACACTGAAGCTTTCTTT.

By share of the sample, this clonotype is medium-sized. CDR3 protein: CASSLAASFNEQFF. In nucleotides, the CDR3 is TGCGCCAGCAGCTTGGCAGCGAGTTTCAATGAGCAGTTCTTC. The chain employs TRBV5-1 and TRBJ2-1, with D unresolved. The CDR3 spans 14 residues. In germline, CDR1 is SGHRS, CDR2 YFSETQ. The V gene lost 0 bases and the J gene lost 6 bases, with 10 bases spanning the gap.

This clonotype was seen ten or more times. The chain combines TRBV6-2 or TRBV6-3 with TRBJ1-1, with D tentatively TRBD1 (6 bases). The CDR3 runs 12 residues. Looked up from germline, CDR1 is MNHEY and CDR2 is SVGEGT. Trimming removed 6 bases from V and 11 bases from J, with 16 bases in between. The CDR3 here is CASRLGGRVAFF. CDR3 in DNA: TGTGCCAGCAGATTGGGGGGGCGCGTGGCTTTCTTT.

About this clonotype: With a much larger clone just one base away, this may be a read error. The missing conserved phenylalanine or tryptophan at the end of this CDR3 makes a read error likely. The chain has TRBV25-1 and TRBJ1-2; unclear D gene. The CDR3 consists of 13 residues. The germline V gene encodes CDR1 MGHDK and CDR2 SYGVNS. Trimming pared 2 bases from V and 5 bases from J, leaving 9 bases between. This CDR3 is CASSEVGKYGYTL. Here the CDR3 DNA reads TGTGCCAGCAGTGAAGTGGGGAAGTATGGCTACACCTTA.

In its sample, this clonotype was seen many times. V gene TRBV6-5 combines with J gene TRBJ2-6; D gene uncertain. CDR3 length equals 16 residues. The germline V gene has CDR1 MNHEY and CDR2 SVGAGI. V was shortened by 2 bases and J by 1 base, with 9 bases between the two germline ends. The CDR3 nucleotides read TGTGCCAGCAGTTACGGCACATCTTCTGGGGCCAACGTCCTGACTTTC. It translates to CASSYGTSSGANVLTF.

This clonotype was detected ten times or more. V gene TRBV7-3 combines with J gene TRBJ2-1, with D perhaps TRBD2 (7 bases). Germline V gene sequence: CDR1 SGHTA, CDR2 FQGTGA. The CDR3 spans 18 residues. V lost 2 bases and J 0 bases, leaving 17 bases between the germline ends. CDR3 sequence reads: CASSLWGLAVISYNEQFF. The DNA of the CDR3 is TGTGCCAGCAGCTTATGGGGGCTAGCGGTAATCTCCTACAATGAGCAGTTCTTC.

This clonotype was detected ten times or more. V usage is TRBV7-2 and J usage is TRBJ1-2; 8 bases align to TRBD1. The CDR3 has 16 residues. The germline CDR1 and CDR2 sequences are SGHTA and FQGNSA. With V trimmed by 5 bases and J by 8 bases, 16 bases remained unmatched. CDR3 nucleotides: TGTGCCAGCAGCCCCGGAGGACAGGGTCGGGTTGGAGGCTACACCTTC. This sequence encodes CASSPGGQGRVGGYTF.